This is a list of T cell receptor beta chains from one sample in a study of blood T cell repertoires in COVID-19. Method: immunoSEQ multiplex PCR; TCRdb's copy keeps in-frame clones and lacks some. The sample has roughly 460,000 clones; about 90% are singletons. Sequencing was carried out using peripheral blood. These receptors originate from a young man with COVID-19, enrolled during active disease. Both conserved end residues are trimmed from each CDR3.

j_call: TRBJ1-2
v_call: TRBV18
cdr3_aa: ASSPLEGKLNYGYT

j_call: TRBJ2-1
v_call: TRBV7-9
cdr3_aa: ASSSRDSNNEQF

j_call: TRBJ2-5
v_call: TRBV7-9
cdr3_aa: ASRPRDIQETQY

j_call: TRBJ1-2
v_call: TRBV5-4
cdr3_aa: ASSLVSDNYGYT

j_call: TRBJ1-4
v_call: TRBV7-9
cdr3_aa: ASSPGQGNEKLF

j_call: TRBJ2-7
v_call: TRBV15
cdr3_aa: ATSRDVDSYEQY

j_call: TRBJ2-5
v_call: TRBV11-2
cdr3_aa: ASSLHIQETQY

j_call: TRBJ1-2
v_call: TRBV9
cdr3_aa: ASSSKLTMGAYGYT

j_call: TRBJ1-2
v_call: TRBV19
cdr3_aa: ASGTSDRPNYGYT

j_call: TRBJ2-7
v_call: TRBV6-2/TRBV6-3
cdr3_aa: ASSFGQEGYEQY

j_call: TRBJ2-1
v_call: TRBV11-2
cdr3_aa: ASSLIVYNEQF

j_call: TRBJ2-7
v_call: TRBV18
cdr3_aa: ASSPPSSGSYEQY

j_call: TRBJ2-1
v_call: TRBV4-2
cdr3_aa: ASSQDRGSSYNEQF

j_call: TRBJ2-1
v_call: TRBV6-1
cdr3_aa: ASSENRDRGF

j_call: TRBJ1-1
v_call: TRBV6-5
cdr3_aa: ASTGQGSGTEAF

j_call: TRBJ2-5
v_call: TRBV18
cdr3_aa: ASSPGPQETQY

j_call: TRBJ1-4
v_call: TRBV6-1
cdr3_aa: ASSEPNQANEKLF

j_call: TRBJ1-6
v_call: TRBV9
cdr3_aa: ASSAGSGRGSPLH

j_call: TRBJ2-1
v_call: TRBV2
cdr3_aa: ASRELAGVWDEQF

j_call: TRBJ1-1
v_call: TRBV29-1
cdr3_aa: SVTQGVGTEAF

j_call: TRBJ2-1
v_call: TRBV4-1
cdr3_aa: ASSQALTRGGNEQF

j_call: TRBJ2-5
v_call: TRBV11-3
cdr3_aa: ASRDTQETQY

j_call: TRBJ2-3
v_call: TRBV7-9
cdr3_aa: ASSLLKDTQY

j_call: TRBJ1-1
v_call: TRBV10-2
cdr3_aa: ASSPLFGEAF

j_call: TRBJ2-3
v_call: TRBV7-2
cdr3_aa: ASNTAGGGRRDTQY

j_call: TRBJ1-4
v_call: TRBV19
cdr3_aa: ASSGQVNTGKLF

j_call: TRBJ1-2
v_call: TRBV30
cdr3_aa: AWSAPGQAFGGYT

j_call: TRBJ1-4
v_call: TRBV6-5
cdr3_aa: ASRYRETNEKLF

j_call: TRBJ2-2
v_call: TRBV7-9
cdr3_aa: ASSRPGQGIPGELF

j_call: TRBJ1-1
v_call: TRBV27
cdr3_aa: ASSLSAGANTEAF

j_call: TRBJ1-6
v_call: TRBV11-2
cdr3_aa: ASSPGQGWDSPLH

j_call: TRBJ1-3
v_call: TRBV3-1/TRBV3-2
cdr3_aa: ASSQGAGSGNTIY

j_call: TRBJ2-3
v_call: TRBV10-2
cdr3_aa: ASSERREEDTQY

j_call: TRBJ1-2
v_call: TRBV5-1
cdr3_aa: ASRETGVKGYT

j_call: TRBJ2-1
v_call: TRBV19
cdr3_aa: ASRPGQGAHEQF

j_call: TRBJ2-3
v_call: TRBV10-3
cdr3_aa: AIQASGDSTDTQY

j_call: TRBJ2-7
v_call: TRBV29-1
cdr3_aa: SVAVAGTYEQY

j_call: TRBJ2-1
v_call: TRBV5-5
cdr3_aa: ASSSGPEASGQVKF

j_call: TRBJ1-5
v_call: TRBV10-3
cdr3_aa: AISESKGVSSNQPQH

j_call: TRBJ2-2
v_call: TRBV3-1/TRBV3-2
cdr3_aa: ASSQDGVGGPNTGELF

j_call: TRBJ2-3
v_call: TRBV6-5
cdr3_aa: ASARPAGQNTQY

j_call: TRBJ2-5
v_call: TRBV5-4
cdr3_aa: ASKLPRQETQY

j_call: TRBJ1-5
v_call: TRBV5-1
cdr3_aa: ASSLKAGKVNQPQH

j_call: TRBJ1-2
v_call: TRBV28
cdr3_aa: ASSWLDYGYT

j_call: TRBJ2-4
v_call: TRBV19
cdr3_aa: ASHDAGEKNIQY

j_call: TRBJ2-7
v_call: TRBV27
cdr3_aa: ASSTRGPPYEQY

j_call: TRBJ2-1
v_call: TRBV28
cdr3_aa: ASSSRGGGRVNEQF

j_call: TRBJ1-2
v_call: TRBV6-1
cdr3_aa: ASSEGLAARGYGYT

j_call: TRBJ2-1
v_call: TRBV13
cdr3_aa: ASSLTSYNEQF

j_call: TRBJ2-3
v_call: TRBV13
cdr3_aa: ASSPGRGRQY

j_call: TRBJ1-5
v_call: TRBV20-1
cdr3_aa: SASIGSGYSNQPQH

j_call: TRBJ2-7
v_call: TRBV12-5
cdr3_aa: ASAPPGTSVNEQY

j_call: TRBJ2-3
v_call: TRBV3-1/TRBV3-2
cdr3_aa: ASSHWGRTTADGSAAY